This T cell receptor beta chain was recovered during a study of glioma-infiltrating T cells after dendritic cell vaccination. The wider study: Dendritic cell vaccination trial patients had either newly diagnosed or recurrent glioblastoma.

Input was around 2 ug genomic DNA, or all available if less. The repertoire was sequenced with immunoSEQ multiplex PCR; TCRdb's copy has only in-frame clones and lacks some. The top ten hold 9.5% to 12% of the sample, which has roughly 51,000 clones, 65% to 90% seen once. CDR1 is SGHDT, CDR2 YYEEEE, per germline. The CDR3 consists of 14 residues. Concerning this clone: Germline is not matched at one junction end, which may reflect a read error.

The genes are TRBV5-6 and TRBJ2-3, with D possibly TRBD2 on 6 matching bases. The receptor's source is a human donor with glioblastoma. The material sequenced was blood, taken before dendritic cell vaccination. The CDR3 is CASSLEMEGFRLDF. The CDR3 DNA reads TGTGCCAGCAGCTTGGAAATGGAGGGCTTCAGACTAGATTTT. Using reference TRBV5-6 and TRBJ2-3 for the parts outside the CDR3, the full variable domain is DAGVTQSPTHLIKTRGQQVTLRCSPKSGHDTVSWYQQALGQGPQFIFQYYEEEERQRGNFPDRFSGHQFPNYSSELNVNALLLGDSALYLCASSLEMEGFRLDFGPGTRLTVL.